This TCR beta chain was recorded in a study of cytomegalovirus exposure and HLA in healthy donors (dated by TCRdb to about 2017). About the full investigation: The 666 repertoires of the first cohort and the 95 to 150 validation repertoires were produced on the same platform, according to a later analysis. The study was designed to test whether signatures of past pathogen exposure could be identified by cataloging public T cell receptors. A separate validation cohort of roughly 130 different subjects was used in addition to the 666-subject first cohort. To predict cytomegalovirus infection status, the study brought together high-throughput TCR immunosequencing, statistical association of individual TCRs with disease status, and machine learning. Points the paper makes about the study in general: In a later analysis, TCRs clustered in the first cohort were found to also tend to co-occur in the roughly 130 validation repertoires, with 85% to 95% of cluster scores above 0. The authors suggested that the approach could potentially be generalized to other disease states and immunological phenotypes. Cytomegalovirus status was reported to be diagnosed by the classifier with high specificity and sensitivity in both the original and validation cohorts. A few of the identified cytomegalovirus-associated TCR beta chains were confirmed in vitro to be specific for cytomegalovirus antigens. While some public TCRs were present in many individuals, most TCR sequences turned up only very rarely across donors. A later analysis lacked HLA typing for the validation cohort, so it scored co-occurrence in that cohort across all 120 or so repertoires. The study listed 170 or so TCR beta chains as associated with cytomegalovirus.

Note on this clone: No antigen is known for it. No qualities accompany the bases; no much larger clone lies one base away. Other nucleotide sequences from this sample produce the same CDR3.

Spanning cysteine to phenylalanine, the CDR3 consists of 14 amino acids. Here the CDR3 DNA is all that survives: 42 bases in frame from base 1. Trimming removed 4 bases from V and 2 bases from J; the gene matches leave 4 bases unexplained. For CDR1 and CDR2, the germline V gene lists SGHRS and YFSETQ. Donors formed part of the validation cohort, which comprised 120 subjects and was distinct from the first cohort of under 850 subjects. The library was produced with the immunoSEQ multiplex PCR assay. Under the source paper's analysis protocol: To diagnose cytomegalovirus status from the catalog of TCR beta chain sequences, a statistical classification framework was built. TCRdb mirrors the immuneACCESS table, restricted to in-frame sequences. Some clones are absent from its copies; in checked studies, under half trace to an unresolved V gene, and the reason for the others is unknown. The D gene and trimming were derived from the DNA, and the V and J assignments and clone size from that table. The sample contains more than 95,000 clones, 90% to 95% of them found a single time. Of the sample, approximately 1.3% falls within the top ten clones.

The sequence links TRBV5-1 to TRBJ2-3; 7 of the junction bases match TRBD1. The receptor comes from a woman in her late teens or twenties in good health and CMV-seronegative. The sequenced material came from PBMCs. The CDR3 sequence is CASSLGQDTDTQYF. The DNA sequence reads TGCGCCAGCAGCCTCGGACAGGACACAGATACGCAGTATTTT.